A selection of T cell receptor beta chains follows, all from one sample in a study of type 1 and type 2 diabetes patients. TCRdb processed the multiplex PCR reads anew with MiXCR; each CDR3 protein has one entry. There are around 300,000 distinct CDR3 sequences in the sample; 45% to 60% occur only once, and roughly 13% lies in the top ten. The specimen was peripheral blood mononuclear cells (PBMCs). The receptors derive from a man aged 18 to 29 with type 2 diabetes. Both conserved end residues are part of each CDR3. The D gene is left open where the match is weak. The size of a clone is reported for some rows only, either as once, few or many, or as a class for expanded clones.

V	size	J	D	CDR3	DNA
TRBV24-1	few	TRBJ2-3	TRBD2	CATSDLGTSGSIDTQYF	TGTGCCACCAGTGATTTGGGGACTAGCGGGTCGATCGATACGCAGTATTTT
TRBV2	few	TRBJ1-4	.	CASSRDTLGGKLFF	TGTGCCAGCAGTCGGGACACATTGGGAGGAAAACTGTTTTTT
TRBV20-1	.	TRBJ2-5	.	CSARKETQYF	TGCAGTGCTAGGAAAGAGACCCAGTACTTC
TRBV5-1	.	TRBJ1-1	TRBD1	CASSWTGGTEAFF	TGCGCCAGCAGCTGGACAGGGGGCACTGAAGCTTTCTTT
TRBV14	once	TRBJ1-6	.	CASRSPGRYSPLHF	TGTGCCAGCAGATCCCCCGGGAGGTACTCACCCCTCCACTTT
TRBV28	.	TRBJ2-7	.	CASSPRNGPQRQYF	TGTGCCAGCAGCCCCCGCAACGGTCCTCAAAGGCAGTACTTC
TRBV29-1	.	TRBJ2-7	.	CSVEAHGDTSYEQYF	TGCAGCGTTGAGGCCCACGGGGACACTTCCTACGAGCAGTACTTC
TRBV4-3	.	TRBJ2-5	TRBD2	CASSQDGGGGTETQYF	TGCGCCAGCAGCCAAGATGGCGGCGGGGGAACAGAGACCCAGTACTTC
TRBV6-6	few	TRBJ1-2	.	CASSGGEGYTF	TGTGCCAGCAGTGGGGGAGAGGGCTACACCTTC
TRBV20-1	.	TRBJ1-2	.	CSFVRGDGYTF	TGCAGTTTCGTCAGGGGTGACGGCTACACCTTC
TRBV2	many	TRBJ2-3	.	CASSEGQITDTQYF	TGTGCCAGCAGTGAAGGGCAGATCACAGATACGCAGTATTTT
TRBV19	.	TRBJ1-4	.	CASNTNGAFGEKLFF	TGTGCCAGCAACACTAATGGGGCGTTTGGTGAAAAACTGTTTTTT
TRBV28	.	TRBJ1-2	.	CASSPASLGYTF	TGTGCCAGCAGCCCAGCTTCGCTTGGCTACACCTTC
TRBV15	many	TRBJ2-1	.	CATSRDRSSVYNEQFF	TGTGCCACCAGCAGAGATCGTAGTAGCGTCTACAATGAGCAGTTCTTC
TRBV10-3	.	TRBJ2-7	TRBD1	CAIRGQGFWEQYF	TGTGCCATCAGGGGACAGGGATTTTGGGAGCAGTACTTC
TRBV19	.	TRBJ1-1	TRBD1	CASRRQGLGTEAFF	TGTGCCAGTAGGAGACAGGGACTGGGAACTGAAGCTTTCTTT
TRBV19	few	TRBJ2-7	.	CASSIGQIYEQYF	TGTGCCAGTAGTATCGGACAGATCTACGAGCAGTACTTC
TRBV20-1	.	TRBJ2-3	.	CSGGGTDTQYF	TGCAGTGGGGGGGGCACAGATACGCAGTATTTT
TRBV27	.	TRBJ2-7	TRBD1	CATLLMTGGSYEQYF	TGTGCCACCCTTCTCATGACAGGGGGATCCTACGAGCAGTACTTC
TRBV30	.	TRBJ2-1	.	CAGPKGGGEQFF	TGTGCCGGCCCAAAGGGTGGAGGGGAGCAGTTCTTC
TRBV7-3	many	TRBJ2-6	TRBD1	CASSPGTVGANVLTF	TGTGCCAGCAGCCCAGGGACAGTTGGGGCCAACGTCCTGACTTTC
TRBV19	.	TRBJ1-4	.	CASQTIGTSEKLFF	TGTGCCAGCCAGACGATAGGGACCTCTGAAAAACTGTTTTTT
TRBV7-2	few	TRBJ2-3	.	CASVGRVSDTQYF	TGTGCCAGCGTCGGCCGGGTATCCGATACGCAGTATTTT
TRBV29-1	once	TRBJ2-5	.	CSVETYPGVIETQYF	TGCAGCGTTGAAACCTACCCAGGGGTTATAGAGACCCAGTACTTC
TRBV6-1	.	TRBJ2-5	TRBD2	CASRTSGRGAETQYF	TGTGCCAGCAGGACTAGCGGGAGAGGAGCAGAGACCCAGTACTTC
TRBV7-2	.	TRBJ1-4	TRBD1	CASSLTGEGEKLFF	TGTGCCAGCAGCCTGACAGGGGAGGGGGAAAAACTGTTTTTT
TRBV19	few	TRBJ1-6	.	CASSTQGPGRLVNSPLHF	TGTGCCAGTAGTACCCAAGGCCCGGGGCGACTGGTTAATTCACCCCTCCACTTT
TRBV19	.	TRBJ1-1	TRBD1	CASSDRGRNTKAFF	TGTGCCAGTAGCGACAGGGGTCGGAACACTAAAGCTTTCTTT
TRBV28	once	TRBJ2-3	.	CASSLGAVEGDTQYF	TGTGCCAGCAGTTTGGGGGCAGTTGAGGGAGATACGCAGTATTTT
TRBV12-3/TRBV12-4	.	TRBJ2-1	TRBD1	CASSHRDRGINEQFF	TGTGCCAGCAGCCACCGGGACAGGGGGATCAATGAGCAGTTCTTC
TRBV2	.	TRBJ1-5	.	CASSTGSGNQPQHF	TGTGCCAGCAGTACAGGGTCAGGCAATCAGCCCCAGCATTTT
TRBV5-6	.	TRBJ2-7	.	CASSLVQALVDEQYF	TGTGCCAGCAGCTTGGTCCAGGCCCTGGTCGACGAGCAGTACTTC
TRBV6-2/TRBV6-3	.	TRBJ2-1	.	CASSLTSGLSYNEQFF	TGTGCCAGCAGTCTTACAAGCGGCCTCTCCTACAATGAGCAGTTCTTC
TRBV19	once	TRBJ1-2	.	CASSSQGGVHYGYTF	TGTGCCAGTAGTTCCCAAGGCGGAGTCCACTATGGCTACACCTTC
TRBV19	few	TRBJ1-5	.	CASSVRPQPQHF	TGTGCCAGTAGCGTCCGGCCTCAGCCCCAGCATTTT
TRBV10-3	few	TRBJ1-2	.	CAISSNSYGYTF	TGTGCCATCAGTTCCAATTCTTATGGCTACACCTTC
TRBV20-1	.	TRBJ2-7	.	CSARGAKTGYEQYF	TGCAGTGCTAGGGGCGCTAAGACCGGCTACGAGCAGTACTTC
TRBV10-3	.	TRBJ1-1	TRBD1	CAISQTWTGFMNTEAFF	TGTGCCATCAGTCAAACGTGGACAGGGTTTATGAACACTGAAGCTTTCTTT
TRBV7-2	few	TRBJ1-2	TRBD1	CASRFTGGPYGYTF	TGTGCCAGCAGATTTACAGGGGGTCCCTATGGCTACACCTTC
TRBV6-5	.	TRBJ2-7	TRBD2	CASSRGGGVSYEQYF	TGTGCCAGCAGTCGTGGGGGAGGGGTCTCCTACGAGCAGTACTTC
TRBV19	.	TRBJ1-2	.	CAISEGTGPYGYTF	TGTGCCATCAGTGAGGGAACAGGGCCCTATGGCTACACCTTC
TRBV14	.	TRBJ2-7	.	CASSQVPGSSYEQYF	TGTGCCAGCAGCCAAGTACCCGGGAGCTCCTACGAGCAGTACTTC
TRBV2	many	TRBJ1-1	TRBD1	CASSDPTGLEAFF	TGTGCCAGCAGTGATCCGACAGGGCTTGAAGCTTTCTTT
TRBV20-1	.	TRBJ1-5	.	CSASTDSNQPQHF	TGCAGTGCCTCGACAGATAGCAATCAGCCCCAGCATTTT
TRBV20-1	few	TRBJ1-5	.	CSARGGGGSNQPQHF	TGCAGTGCTAGAGGCGGGGGTGGAAGCAATCAGCCCCAGCATTTT
TRBV11-2	once	TRBJ2-3	.	CASSLVGNTDTQYF	TGTGCCAGCAGCTTAGTAGGGAACACAGATACGCAGTATTTT
TRBV11-2	.	TRBJ2-2	.	CASSFLSRQTNTGELFF	TGTGCCAGCAGCTTCCTGAGCCGACAGACGAACACCGGGGAGCTGTTTTTT
TRBV7-2	.	TRBJ2-7	TRBD1	CASSPGEGAAYEQYF	TGTGCCAGCAGCCCAGGTGAGGGGGCCGCCTACGAGCAGTACTTC
TRBV19	once	TRBJ1-1	.	CAWSLIGGTTEAFF	TGTGCCTGGTCGCTAATCGGGGGGACCACTGAAGCTTTCTTT
TRBV6-1	.	TRBJ2-7	TRBD1	CALVGQSTYYEQYF	TGTGCCTTAGTGGGACAGTCCACCTACTACGAGCAGTACTTC
TRBV7-9	.	TRBJ1-2	.	CASSLDQSTHGYTF	TGTGCCAGCAGCTTAGATCAGTCGACCCATGGCTACACCTTC
TRBV19	.	TRBJ1-4	.	CASLRPNSENEKLFF	TGTGCCAGCCTAAGGCCGAACAGCGAGAATGAAAAACTGTTTTTT
TRBV29-1	few	TRBJ2-5	TRBD1	CSVPQGRETQYF	TGCAGCGTTCCACAGGGGCGGGAGACCCAGTACTTC
TRBV7-9	.	TRBJ2-2	.	CASSPPAGGELIF	TGTGCCAGCAGCCCGCCGGCGGGCGGGGAGCTGATTTTT
TRBV25-1	.	TRBJ1-2	.	CASSDPGNGYTF	TGTGCCAGCAGTGATCCAGGGAACGGCTACACCTTC
TRBV2	many	TRBJ1-6	TRBD1	CASIGQGASYNSPLHF	TGTGCCAGCATCGGACAGGGGGCCTCCTATAATTCACCCCTCCACTTT
TRBV7-2	few	TRBJ1-2	TRBD1	CASKTGGGYGYTF	TGTGCCAGCAAAACAGGGGGCGGCTATGGCTACACCTTC
TRBV6-1	.	TRBJ1-1	.	CASSVGLTRMNTEAFF	TGTGCCAGCAGCGTTGGATTAACTAGAATGAACACTGAAGCTTTCTTT